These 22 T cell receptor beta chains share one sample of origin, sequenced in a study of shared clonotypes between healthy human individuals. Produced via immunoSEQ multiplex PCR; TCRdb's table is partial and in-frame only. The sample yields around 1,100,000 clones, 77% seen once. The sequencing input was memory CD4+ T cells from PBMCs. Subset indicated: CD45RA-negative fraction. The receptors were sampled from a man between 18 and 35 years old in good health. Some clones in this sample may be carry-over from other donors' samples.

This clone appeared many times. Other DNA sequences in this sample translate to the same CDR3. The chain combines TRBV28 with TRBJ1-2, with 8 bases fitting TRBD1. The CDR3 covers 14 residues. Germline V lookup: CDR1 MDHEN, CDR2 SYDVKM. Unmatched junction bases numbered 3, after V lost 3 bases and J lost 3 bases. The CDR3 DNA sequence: TGTGCCAGCAGTTTTCGGACAGGGCACTATGGCTACACCTTC. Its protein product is CASSFRTGHYGYTF.

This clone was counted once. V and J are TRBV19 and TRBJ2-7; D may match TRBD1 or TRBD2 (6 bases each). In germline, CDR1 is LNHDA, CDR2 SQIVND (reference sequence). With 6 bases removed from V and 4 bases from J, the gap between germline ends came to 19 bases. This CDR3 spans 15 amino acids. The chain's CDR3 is CASRISGALGYEQYF. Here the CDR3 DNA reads TGTGCCAGTAGAATTTCGGGGGCGCTGGGGTACGAGCAGTACTTC.

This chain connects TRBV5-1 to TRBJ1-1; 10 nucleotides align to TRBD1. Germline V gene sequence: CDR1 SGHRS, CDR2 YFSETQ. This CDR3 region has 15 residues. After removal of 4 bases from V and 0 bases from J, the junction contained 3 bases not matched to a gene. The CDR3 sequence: CASSQGQGVNTEAFF. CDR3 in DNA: TGCGCCAGCAGCCAAGGACAGGGGGTGAACACTGAAGCTTTCTTT.

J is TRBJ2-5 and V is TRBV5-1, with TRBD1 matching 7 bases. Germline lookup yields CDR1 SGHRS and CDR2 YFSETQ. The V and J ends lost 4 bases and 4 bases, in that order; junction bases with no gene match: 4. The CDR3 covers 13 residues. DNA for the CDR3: TGCGCCAGCAGCAAGGACAGGCCAGAGACCCAGTACTTC. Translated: CASSKDRPETQYF.

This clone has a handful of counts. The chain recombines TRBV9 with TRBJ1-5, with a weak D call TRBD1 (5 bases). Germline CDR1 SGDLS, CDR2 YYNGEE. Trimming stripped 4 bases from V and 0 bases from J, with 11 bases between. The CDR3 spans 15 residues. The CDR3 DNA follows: TGTGCCAGCAGCCCGGGGGGTTATAGCAATCAGCCCCAGCATTTT. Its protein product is CASSPGGYSNQPQHF.

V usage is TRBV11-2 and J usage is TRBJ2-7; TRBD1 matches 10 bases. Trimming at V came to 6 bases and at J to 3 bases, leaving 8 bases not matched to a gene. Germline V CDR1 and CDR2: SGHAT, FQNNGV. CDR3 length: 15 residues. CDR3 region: CASRRPGTGDYEQYF. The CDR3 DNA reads TGTGCCAGCAGGCGACCCGGGACAGGGGACTACGAGCAGTACTTC.

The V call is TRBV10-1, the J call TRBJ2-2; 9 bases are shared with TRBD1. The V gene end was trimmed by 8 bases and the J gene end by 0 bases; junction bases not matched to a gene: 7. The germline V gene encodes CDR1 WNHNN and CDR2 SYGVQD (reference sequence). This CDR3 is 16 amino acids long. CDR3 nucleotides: TGCGCCAGCGGACGGACAGGGGCAGCGAACACCGGGGAGCTGTTTTTT. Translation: CASGRTGAANTGELFF.

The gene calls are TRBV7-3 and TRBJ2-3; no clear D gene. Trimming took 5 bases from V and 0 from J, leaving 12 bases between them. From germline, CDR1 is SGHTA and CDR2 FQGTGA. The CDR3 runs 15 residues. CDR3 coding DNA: TGTGCCAGCAGCCGGTTGGGGATGAGCACAGATACGCAGTATTTT. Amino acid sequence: CASSRLGMSTDTQYF.

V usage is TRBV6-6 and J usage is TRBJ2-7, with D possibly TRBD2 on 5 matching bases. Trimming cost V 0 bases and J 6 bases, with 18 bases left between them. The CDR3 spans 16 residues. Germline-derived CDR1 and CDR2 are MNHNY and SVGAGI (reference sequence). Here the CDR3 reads CASSYSNLAGQAEQYF. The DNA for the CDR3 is TGTGCCAGCAGTTACTCGAATCTAGCAGGTCAGGCCGAGCAGTACTTC.

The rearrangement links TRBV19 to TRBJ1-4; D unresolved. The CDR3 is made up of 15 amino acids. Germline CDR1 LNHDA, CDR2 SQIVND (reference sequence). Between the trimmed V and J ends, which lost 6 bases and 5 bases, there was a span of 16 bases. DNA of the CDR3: TGTGCCAGTAGCCCTTGGGAGCAGGCAAATGAAAAACTGTTTTTT. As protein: CASSPWEQANEKLFF.

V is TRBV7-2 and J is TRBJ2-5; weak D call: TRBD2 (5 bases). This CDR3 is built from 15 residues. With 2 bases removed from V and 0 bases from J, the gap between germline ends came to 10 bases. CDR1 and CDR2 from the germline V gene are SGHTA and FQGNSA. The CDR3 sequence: CASSLSSGDQETQYF. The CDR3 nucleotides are TGTGCCAGCAGCTTATCGAGCGGAGACCAAGAGACCCAGTACTTC.

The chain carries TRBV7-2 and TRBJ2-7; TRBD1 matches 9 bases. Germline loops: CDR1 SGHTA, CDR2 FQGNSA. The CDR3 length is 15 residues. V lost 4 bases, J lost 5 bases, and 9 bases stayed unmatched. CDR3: CASSYSTGGYDEQYF. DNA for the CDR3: TGTGCCAGCAGCTATTCGACAGGGGGTTACGACGAGCAGTACTTC.

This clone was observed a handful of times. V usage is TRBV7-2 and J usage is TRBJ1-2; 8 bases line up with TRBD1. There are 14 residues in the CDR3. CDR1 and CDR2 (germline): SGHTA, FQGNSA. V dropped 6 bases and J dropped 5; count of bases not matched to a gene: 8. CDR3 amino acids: CASRQGARWYGYTF. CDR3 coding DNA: TGTGCCAGCAGGCAGGGGGCGCGGTGGTATGGCTACACCTTC.

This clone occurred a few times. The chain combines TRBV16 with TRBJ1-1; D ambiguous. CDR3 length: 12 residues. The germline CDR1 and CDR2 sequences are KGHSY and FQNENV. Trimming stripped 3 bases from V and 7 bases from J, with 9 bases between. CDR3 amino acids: CASSHRGIEAFF. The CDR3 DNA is TGTGCCAGCAGCCATCGAGGTATTGAAGCTTTCTTT.

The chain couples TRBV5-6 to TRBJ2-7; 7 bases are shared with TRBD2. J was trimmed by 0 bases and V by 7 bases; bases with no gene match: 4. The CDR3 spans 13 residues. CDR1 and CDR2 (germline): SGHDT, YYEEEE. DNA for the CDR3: TGTGCCAGCTGCTGCGGGAGCTCCTACGAGCAGTACTTC. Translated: CASCCGSSYEQYF. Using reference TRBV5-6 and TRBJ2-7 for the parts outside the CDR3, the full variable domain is DAGVTQSPTHLIKTRGQQVTLRCSPKSGHDTVSWYQQALGQGPQFIFQYYEEEERQRGNFPDRFSGHQFPNYSSELNVNALLLGDSALYLCASCCGSSYEQYFGPGTRLTVT.

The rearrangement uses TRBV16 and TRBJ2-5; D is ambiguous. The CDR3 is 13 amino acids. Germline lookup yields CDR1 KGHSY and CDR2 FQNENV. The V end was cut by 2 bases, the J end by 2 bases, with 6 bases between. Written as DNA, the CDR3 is TGTGCCAGCAGCCAAGGCAGACAAGAGACCCAGTACTTC. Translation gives CASSQGRQETQYF.

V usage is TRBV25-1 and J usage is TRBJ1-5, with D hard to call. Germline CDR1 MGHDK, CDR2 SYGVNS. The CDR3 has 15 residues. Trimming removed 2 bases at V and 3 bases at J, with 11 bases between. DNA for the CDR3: TGTGCCAGCAGTGAAAACCACGGCTACAATCAGCCCCAGCATTTT. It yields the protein CASSENHGYNQPQHF.

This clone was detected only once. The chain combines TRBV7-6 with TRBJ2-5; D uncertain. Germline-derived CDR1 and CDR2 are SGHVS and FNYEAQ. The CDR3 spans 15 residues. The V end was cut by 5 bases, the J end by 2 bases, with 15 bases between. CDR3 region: CASSQVNVPQETQYF. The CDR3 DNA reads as TGTGCCAGCAGCCAAGTGAACGTACCTCAAGAGACCCAGTACTTC. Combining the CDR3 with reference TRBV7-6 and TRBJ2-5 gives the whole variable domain GAGVSQSPRYKVTKRGQDVALRCDPISGHVSLYWYRQALGQGPEFLTYFNYEAQQDKSGLPNDRFSAERPEGSISTLTIQRTEQRDSAMYRCASSQVNVPQETQYFGPGTRLLVL.

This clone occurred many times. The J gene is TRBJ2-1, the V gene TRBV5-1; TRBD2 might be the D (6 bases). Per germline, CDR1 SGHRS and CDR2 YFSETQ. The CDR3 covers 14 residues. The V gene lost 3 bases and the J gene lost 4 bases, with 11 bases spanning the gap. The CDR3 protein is CASSSRDHYNEQFF. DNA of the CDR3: TGCGCCAGCAGCTCGCGGGATCATTACAATGAGCAGTTCTTC.

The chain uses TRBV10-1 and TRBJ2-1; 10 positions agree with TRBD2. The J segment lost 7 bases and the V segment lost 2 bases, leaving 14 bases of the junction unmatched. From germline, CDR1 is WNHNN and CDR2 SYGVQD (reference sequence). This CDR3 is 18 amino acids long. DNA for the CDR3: TGCGCCAGCAGTGAGGGGGGCGGGCTAGCGGGAGTGGGGAATGAGCAGTTCTTC. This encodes CASSEGGGLAGVGNEQFF.

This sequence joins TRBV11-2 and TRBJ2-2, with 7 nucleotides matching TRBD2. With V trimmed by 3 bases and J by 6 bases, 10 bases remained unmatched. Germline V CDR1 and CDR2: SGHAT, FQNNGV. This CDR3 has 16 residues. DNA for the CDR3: TGTGCCAGCAGCTTTACGGCGGGAGCTTCGGCCGGGGAGCTGTTTTTT. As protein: CASSFTAGASAGELFF.

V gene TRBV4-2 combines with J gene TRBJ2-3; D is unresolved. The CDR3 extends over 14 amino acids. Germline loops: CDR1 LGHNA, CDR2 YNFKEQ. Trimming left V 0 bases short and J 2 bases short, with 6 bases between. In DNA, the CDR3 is TGTGCCAGCAGCCAAGATCGGACCACAGATACGCAGTATTTT. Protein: CASSQDRTTDTQYF.